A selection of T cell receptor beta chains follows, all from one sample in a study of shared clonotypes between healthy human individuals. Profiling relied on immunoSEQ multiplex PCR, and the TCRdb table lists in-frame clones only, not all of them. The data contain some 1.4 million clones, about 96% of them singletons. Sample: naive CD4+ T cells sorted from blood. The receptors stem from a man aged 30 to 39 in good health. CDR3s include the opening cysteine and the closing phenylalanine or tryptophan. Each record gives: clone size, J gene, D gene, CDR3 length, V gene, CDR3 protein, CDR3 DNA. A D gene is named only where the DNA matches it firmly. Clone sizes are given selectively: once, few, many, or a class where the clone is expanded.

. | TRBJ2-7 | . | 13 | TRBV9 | CASSVVTGSEQYF | TGTGCCAGCAGCGTAGTAACGGGGAGTGAGCAGTACTTC
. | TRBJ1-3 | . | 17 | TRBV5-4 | CASSPGRALNSGNTIYF | TGTGCCAGCAGCCCCGGACGGGCGCTAAACTCTGGAAACACCATATATTTT
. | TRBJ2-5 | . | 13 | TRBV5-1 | CASSLYIQETQYF | TGCGCCAGCAGCTTGTATATTCAAGAGACCCAGTACTTC
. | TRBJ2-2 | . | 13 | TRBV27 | CASSLRNTGELFF | TGTGCCAGCAGTCTTAGGAACACCGGGGAGCTGTTTTTT
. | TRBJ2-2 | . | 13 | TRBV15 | CATSRGNTGELFF | TGTGCCACCAGCAGAGGGAACACCGGGGAGCTGTTTTTT
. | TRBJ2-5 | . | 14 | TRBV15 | CATSRVAGTETQYF | TGTGCCACCAGCAGAGTTGCGGGGACTGAGACCCAGTACTTC
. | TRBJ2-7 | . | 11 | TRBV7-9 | CASSGGFAQYF | TGTGCCAGCAGCGGGGGCTTCGCGCAGTACTTC
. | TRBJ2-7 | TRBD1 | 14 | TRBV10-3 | CAISDGTGPYEQYF | TGTGCCATCAGTGACGGGACAGGCCCCTACGAGCAGTACTTC
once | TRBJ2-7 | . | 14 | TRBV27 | CASSFLQGSYEQYF | TGTGCCAGCAGTTTCTTACAGGGTTCCTACGAGCAGTACTTC
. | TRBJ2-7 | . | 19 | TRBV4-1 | CASSQARRKGGGPSYEQYF | TGCGCCAGCAGCCAAGCAAGAAGAAAAGGGGGGGGCCCGTCCTACGAGCAGTACTTC
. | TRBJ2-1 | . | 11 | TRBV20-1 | CSARRRSEQFF | TGCAGTGCTAGACGGAGAAGTGAGCAGTTCTTC
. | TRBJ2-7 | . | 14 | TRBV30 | CAWRSFRVSSEQYF | TGTGCCTGGAGATCGTTCCGAGTCAGTAGCGAGCAGTACTTC
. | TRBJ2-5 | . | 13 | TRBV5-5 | CASSARGQETQYF | TGTGCCAGCAGCGCCCGGGGCCAAGAGACCCAGTACTTC
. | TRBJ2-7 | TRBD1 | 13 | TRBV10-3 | CAITKDRGWEQYF | TGTGCCATCACGAAAGACAGGGGGTGGGAGCAGTACTTC
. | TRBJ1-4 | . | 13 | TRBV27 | CASSLGSSGKLFF | TGTGCCAGCAGTTTAGGCAGTTCCGGAAAACTGTTTTTT
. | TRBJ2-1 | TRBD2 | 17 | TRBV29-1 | CSVGGLAGVGSYNEQFF | TGCAGCGTTGGAGGACTAGCGGGAGTGGGTTCCTACAATGAGCAGTTCTTC
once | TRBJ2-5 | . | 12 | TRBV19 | CASRGDTETQYF | TGTGCCAGTAGGGGGGACACGGAGACCCAGTACTTC
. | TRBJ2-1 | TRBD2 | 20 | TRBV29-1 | CSALKWRGEGLAGGRNEQFF | TGCAGCGCCCTGAAGTGGAGGGGGGAGGGACTAGCGGGAGGAAGAAATGAGCAGTTCTTC
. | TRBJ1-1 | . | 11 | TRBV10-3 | CAIVGGTEAFF | TGTGCCATCGTGGGGGGCACTGAAGCTTTCTTT
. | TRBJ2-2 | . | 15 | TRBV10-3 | CAISEGRRNTGELFF | TGTGCCATCAGTGAAGGCAGGAGAAACACCGGGGAGCTGTTTTTT
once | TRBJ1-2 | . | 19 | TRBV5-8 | CASSKVTPRDTLDYYGYTF | TGTGCCAGTAGCAAAGTCACTCCCCGGGACACCTTGGATTACTATGGCTACACCTTC
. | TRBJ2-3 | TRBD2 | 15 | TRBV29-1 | CSVEGLAGGGDTQYF | TGCAGCGTTGAGGGCCTAGCGGGAGGGGGAGATACGCAGTATTTT
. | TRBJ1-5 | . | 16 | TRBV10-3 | CAIPSIRHVGNQPQHF | TGTGCCATCCCATCTATTAGACATGTGGGCAATCAGCCCCAGCATTTT
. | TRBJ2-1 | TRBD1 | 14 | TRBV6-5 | CASSLDRVLNEQFF | TGTGCCAGCAGTTTGGACAGGGTTCTGAATGAGCAGTTCTTC
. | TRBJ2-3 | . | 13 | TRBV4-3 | CASSQDVESTQYF | TGCGCCAGCAGCCAAGATGTAGAGAGTACGCAGTATTTT
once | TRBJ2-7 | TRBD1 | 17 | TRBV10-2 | CASSDLGQGTPFYEQYF | TGCGCCAGCAGTGATTTGGGACAGGGGACCCCGTTCTACGAGCAGTACTTC
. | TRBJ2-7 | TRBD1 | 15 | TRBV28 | CASSPGQGPSYEQYF | TGTGCCAGCAGTCCGGGACAGGGGCCATCCTACGAGCAGTACTTC
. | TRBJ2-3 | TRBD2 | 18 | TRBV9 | CASSVIGGSKGKTDTQYF | TGTGCCAGCAGCGTAATTGGCGGGAGTAAGGGGAAAACAGATACGCAGTATTTT
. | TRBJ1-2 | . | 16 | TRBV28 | CASSSPGEGRGNGYTF | TGTGCCAGCAGTTCCCCGGGGGAGGGGCGAGGGAATGGCTACACCTTC
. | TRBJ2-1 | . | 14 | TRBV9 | CASSHLRVQDEQFF | TGTGCCAGCTCCCACCTAAGGGTCCAGGATGAGCAGTTCTTC
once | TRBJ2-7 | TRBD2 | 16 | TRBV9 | CASSVAGASGKGAQYF | TGTGCCAGCAGCGTAGCCGGCGCTAGCGGGAAAGGGGCGCAGTACTTC
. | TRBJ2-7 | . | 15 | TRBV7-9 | CASTHRVANSYEQYF | TGTGCCAGCACCCATCGGGTGGCCAACTCCTACGAGCAGTACTTC